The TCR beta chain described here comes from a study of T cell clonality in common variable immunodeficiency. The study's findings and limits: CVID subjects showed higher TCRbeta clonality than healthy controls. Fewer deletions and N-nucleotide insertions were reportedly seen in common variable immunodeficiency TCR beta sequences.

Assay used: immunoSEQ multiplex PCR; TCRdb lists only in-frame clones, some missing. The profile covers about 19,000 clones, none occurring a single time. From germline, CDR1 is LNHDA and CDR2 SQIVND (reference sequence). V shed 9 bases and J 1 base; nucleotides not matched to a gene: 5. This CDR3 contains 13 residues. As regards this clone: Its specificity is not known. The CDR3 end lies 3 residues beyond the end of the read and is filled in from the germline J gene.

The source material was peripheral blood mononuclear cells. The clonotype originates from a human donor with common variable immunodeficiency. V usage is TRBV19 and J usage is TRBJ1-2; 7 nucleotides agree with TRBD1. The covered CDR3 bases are TGTGCCAGCGTAACAGGGGATAACTATGGC. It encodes CASVTGDNYG. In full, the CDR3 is CASVTGDNYGYTF.